A selection of T cell receptor beta chains follows, all from one sample in a study of vaccination and CD4 T cells after COVID-19. Their antigen targets remain unknown. TCRdb recomputed calls from the PCR reads with MiXCR, one row per CDR3 protein. In the table there are some 16,000 distinct CDR3 sequences, roughly two fifths of which are singletons. Material for sequencing was CD4+ T cells from blood, cultured in vitro. Receptor source: a human donor who had recovered from COVID-19. The CDR3 runs from the conserved cysteine through the conserved F or W. D genes are given only for firm matches. Clone sizes are given selectively: once, few, many, or a class where the clone is expanded.

>-|TRBV5-1|TRBJ2-7|TRBD1
CASSLGQGSPYEQYF
TGCGCCAGCAGCTTGGGACAGGGGAGTCCCTACGAGCAGTACTTC
>few|TRBV10-3|TRBJ1-5|-
CAISKEWANGQPQHF
TGTGCCATCAGTAAAGAGTGGGCGAATGGGCAGCCCCAGCATTTT
>few|TRBV6-2/TRBV6-3|TRBJ1-1|-
CASSYSRYWELGGGTEAFF
TGTGCCAGCAGTTACTCGAGATACTGGGAACTGGGGGGAGGCACTGAAGCTTTCTTT
>-|TRBV3-1|TRBJ2-5|-
CASIHSDLGETQYF
TGTGCCAGCATACACAGTGACCTCGGAGAGACCCAGTACTTC
>few|TRBV2|TRBJ2-2|-
CASSDPDRTGELFF
TGTGCCAGCAGTGATCCAGACAGAACCGGGGAGCTGTTTTTT
>-|TRBV28|TRBJ2-5|TRBD1
CASSSRTGPNQETQYF
TGTGCCAGCAGTTCTCGGACAGGGCCAAACCAAGAGACCCAGTACTTC
>-|TRBV7-2|TRBJ2-1|-
CASSLGQPYNEQFF
TGTGCCAGCAGCTTAGGGCAGCCCTACAATGAGCAGTTCTTC
>few|TRBV10-1|TRBJ2-2|-
CASSESSLLRGGELFF
TGCGCCAGCAGTGAGTCAAGCCTTTTAAGGGGCGGGGAGCTGTTTTTT
>medium-sized|TRBV12-3/TRBV12-4|TRBJ1-5|-
CASSSRGQPQHF
TGTGCCAGCAGTTCCAGGGGTCAGCCCCAGCATTTT
>-|TRBV20-1|TRBJ2-7|TRBD1
CSVSPGQGAYEQYF
TGCAGTGTCTCTCCGGGACAGGGCGCCTACGAGCAGTACTTC
>-|TRBV7-9|TRBJ1-1|-
CASSVLGNTEAFF
TGTGCCAGCAGCGTCCTGGGCAACACTGAAGCTTTCTTT
>few|TRBV20-1|TRBJ2-2|-
CSATPHGGIGELFF
TGCAGTGCTACCCCTCATGGGGGCATCGGGGAGCTGTTTTTT
>-|TRBV28|TRBJ1-2|TRBD1
CASTLRWDSGGYTF
TGTGCCAGCACCCTCCGGTGGGACAGTGGTGGCTACACCTTC
>few|TRBV10-3|TRBJ2-7|-
CAISESSFRLPRGEQYF
TGTGCCATCAGTGAGTCGAGCTTTAGGCTTCCCCGCGGCGAGCAGTACTTC
>few|TRBV2|TRBJ2-5|TRBD2
CASSETSGIGETQYF
TGTGCCAGCAGCGAGACTAGCGGGATTGGTGAGACCCAGTACTTC
>-|TRBV19|TRBJ1-2|TRBD1
CASGTGGEGGYTF
TGTGCCAGTGGTACAGGGGGCGAGGGTGGCTACACCTTC
>-|TRBV12-3/TRBV12-4|TRBJ1-1|-
CASSQREDTEAFF
TGTGCCAGCAGTCAACGGGAGGACACTGAAGCTTTCTTT
>-|TRBV28|TRBJ1-5|-
CASRTRGNQPQHF
TGTGCCAGCAGGACCAGGGGCAATCAGCCCCAGCATTTT
>-|TRBV20-1|TRBJ1-5|TRBD1
CGARWGQFYDQPQHF
TGCGGTGCTAGGTGGGGACAGTTTTACGATCAGCCCCAGCATTTT